The T cell receptor beta chain under discussion was sequenced for a study of spatial heterogeneity in lung cancer. TCRdb redid the calling of the 5' RACE reads with MiXCR, one entry per CDR3 protein. The data hold some 38,000 distinct CDR3 sequences, with 3.1% observed a single time. Time point here: sample taken at primary tumor resection. The approximately 77 donors had untreated early-stage non-small cell lung cancer. Without sorting, whole RNA was sequenced from tumor, nontumor lung or frozen PBMC. This clonotype was recorded many times. Per the germline V gene, CDR1 is SGHTA and CDR2 is FQGTGA. The V segment lost 5 bases and the J segment 5 bases; nucleotides outside the gene matches: 3. The CDR3 contains 13 residues.

The clonotype comes from a male donor with early-stage non-small cell lung cancer. Here the sequenced sample was normal lung tissue next to the tumor, taken at surgery. This chain links TRBV7-3 with TRBJ1-2; 9 bases map to TRBD1. Written as DNA, the CDR3 is TGTGCCAGCAGCCAGGGACAGGGATATGGCTACACCTTC. Protein: CASSQGQGYGYTF.